Listed below are T cell receptor beta chains from one sample, sequenced in a study of T cells in Graves' hyperthyroidism and ophthalmopathy. TCRdb reprocessed the multiplex PCR reads with MiXCR, giving one entry per CDR3 protein. The data show about half a million distinct CDR3 sequences, roughly 23% seen once. The sample was blood. Source of these receptors: a woman aged 65 to 85 with Graves' ophthalmopathy. The CDR3 runs from the conserved cysteine through the conserved F or W. A D gene is named only where the DNA matches it firmly. The size entry is marked missing in some rows and otherwise reads once, few, many or a size class.

D gene	J gene	clone size	V gene	CDR3 DNA	CDR3 protein
.	TRBJ2-3	.	TRBV7-9	TGTGCCAGCAGCTTAGAACTTAGAACAGATACGCAGTATTTT	CASSLELRTDTQYF
.	TRBJ2-1	many	TRBV28	TGTGCCACCGCCGGCGGGTACCGAAACAATGAGCAGTTCTTC	CATAGGYRNNEQFF
TRBD1	TRBJ2-7	.	TRBV28	TGTGCCAGCAGAGACAGGGGGCACTACGAGCAGTACTTC	CASRDRGHYEQYF
.	TRBJ1-2	many	TRBV2	TGTGCCAGCAGTGTGAGTCCGGGGCATGGCTACACCTTC	CASSVSPGHGYTF
.	TRBJ1-2	.	TRBV2	TGTGCCAGCAGTGGACAGACAGACTATGGCTACACCTTC	CASSGQTDYGYTF
TRBD1	TRBJ1-5	.	TRBV19	TGTGCCAGTAGTCGTTCGGGACAGAACAATCAGCCCCAGCATTTT	CASSRSGQNNQPQHF
.	TRBJ1-5	few	TRBV20-1	TGCAGTGCGAGAGCGGGGACAAGAGCCCAGCATTTT	CSARAGTRAQHF
.	TRBJ2-3	few	TRBV5-1	TGCGCCAGCAGCTTACAACCGCGGGGGCATATCAGCACAGATACGCAGTATTTT	CASSLQPRGHISTDTQYF
.	TRBJ1-1	few	TRBV10-3	TGTGCCATCAGTGTGGTAATGAACACTGAAGCTTTCTTT	CAISVVMNTEAFF
.	TRBJ1-1	.	TRBV5-1	TGCGCCAGCAGCTTGGCCAAGGGGACTGAAGCTTTCTTT	CASSLAKGTEAFF
TRBD2	TRBJ2-5	many	TRBV12-3/TRBV12-4	TGTGCCAGCAGAAAACTAGCGGGAGGGTTTAAAGAGACCCAGTACTTC	CASRKLAGGFKETQYF
TRBD1	TRBJ2-7	few	TRBV20-1	TGCAGTGCTAGACAGGGACAGGGGGCATACGAGCAGTACTTC	CSARQGQGAYEQYF
.	TRBJ2-7	few	TRBV3-1	TGTGCCAGCAGCCAAGCGGGTAGCGGCGAGCAGTACTTC	CASSQAGSGEQYF
TRBD1	TRBJ1-1	.	TRBV18	TGTGCCAGCTCAGCCCAGGGGGATGGGGCTTTCTTT	CASSAQGDGAFF
TRBD2	TRBJ2-7	.	TRBV4-1	TGCGCCAGCAGCCAATACGGGCGGGAGTCGGGCGAGCAGTACTTC	CASSQYGRESGEQYF
TRBD2	TRBJ2-1	.	TRBV11-2	TGTGCCAGCAGCGCCTGGCCCGGGACTAGCGGGGGGAATGAGCAGTTCTTC	CASSAWPGTSGGNEQFF
.	TRBJ1-1	many	TRBV2	TGTGCCAACTTCGGACAGATGAACACTGAAGCTTTCTTT	CANFGQMNTEAFF
TRBD2	TRBJ2-7	.	TRBV20-1	TGCAGTGCTAGAGATACTAGCGGGAGACTCTACGAGCAGTACTTC	CSARDTSGRLYEQYF
.	TRBJ2-2	few	TRBV9	TGTGCCAGCAGGCTCGGGAGAGACACCGGGGAGCTGTTTTTT	CASRLGRDTGELFF
TRBD2	TRBJ2-1	once	TRBV5-5	TGTGCCAGCAGCCGTAGAAGCGGGAGCTCCTACAATGAGCAGTTCTTC	CASSRRSGSSYNEQFF
.	TRBJ2-2	few	TRBV15	TGTGCCACCAGCAGCGACAGATTCACCGGGGAGCTGTTTTTT	CATSSDRFTGELFF
.	TRBJ2-1	many	TRBV11-3	TGTGCCAGCAGCTTAGCCCCGTACAATGAGCAGTTCTTC	CASSLAPYNEQFF
TRBD1	TRBJ1-5	.	TRBV6-1	TGTGCCAGCAAGCAGGGGGCGCTGGATGCTCAGCCCCAGCATTTT	CASKQGALDAQPQHF
.	TRBJ1-1	many	TRBV2	TGTGCCAGCAGTGCTGAGAGTGGTGACACTGAAGCTTTCTTT	CASSAESGDTEAFF
.	TRBJ2-1	.	TRBV4-1	TGCGCCAGCAGCCAAGGGATAAACCCGGTTTACAATGAGCAGTTCTTC	CASSQGINPVYNEQFF
TRBD1	TRBJ1-2	few	TRBV3-1	TGTGCCAGCAGCCCGGGACAGGCGGGCTATGGCTACACCTTC	CASSPGQAGYGYTF
.	TRBJ2-2	few	TRBV6-5	TGTGCCAGCAGTTACTACAGGACGGTCAACACCGGGGAGCTGTTTTTT	CASSYYRTVNTGELFF
.	TRBJ2-7	.	TRBV28	TGTGCCAGCACCAGGGGGGGGAGGATCCACGAGCAGTACTTC	CASTRGGRIHEQYF
TRBD1	TRBJ2-7	many	TRBV28	TGTGCCAGCAGACAGGGGGCGTCCCACGAGCAGTACTTC	CASRQGASHEQYF
.	TRBJ1-5	many	TRBV7-2	TGTGCCAGCAGCTCGCAGGTGGGGGGCAATCAGCCCCAGCATTTT	CASSSQVGGNQPQHF
.	TRBJ2-7	many	TRBV6-1	TGTGCCAGCAGTGAAATAAACAGGAATGGCTACGAGCAGTACTTC	CASSEINRNGYEQYF
.	TRBJ1-4	.	TRBV6-1	TGTGCCAGCAGGGCGCAGGGGCCCGTTAGCGTACTCAATGAAAAACTGTTTTTT	CASRAQGPVSVLNEKLFF
.	TRBJ1-3	few	TRBV12-3/TRBV12-4	TGTGCCAGCAATAGAGTGAACACCATATATTTT	CASNRVNTIYF
.	TRBJ2-7	.	TRBV10-2	TGCGCCAGCAAAAGGGTGGGAGAGGCCTACGAGCAGTACTTC	CASKRVGEAYEQYF
.	TRBJ1-1	many	TRBV12-3/TRBV12-4	TGTGCCAGCAGTATAACCGGGACGGTGAACACTGAAGCTTTCTTT	CASSITGTVNTEAFF
.	TRBJ2-2	many	TRBV11-2	TGTGCCAGCAGCTTATCTCCCACCGGGGAGCTGTTTTTT	CASSLSPTGELFF
.	TRBJ2-3	few	TRBV3-1	TGTGCCAGCAGCCAATCGGTAGGGGCCACAGATACGCAGTATTTT	CASSQSVGATDTQYF
TRBD2	TRBJ2-7	.	TRBV5-1	TGTGCCAGCAGCTTAGGTAGCGGGCCGTCCTACGAGCAGTACTTC	CASSLGSGPSYEQYF
TRBD1	TRBJ2-3	few	TRBV29-1	TGCAGCGTTGATTCGGGACAGGAGATCGCAGATACGCAGTATTTT	CSVDSGQEIADTQYF
.	TRBJ2-1	many	TRBV11-1	TGTGCCAGCAGCTTGGCCGGGAGCTTATACAATGAGCAGTTCTTC	CASSLAGSLYNEQFF
.	TRBJ2-6	.	TRBV20-1	TGCAGTGCCGGGCGGTCCGGGGCCAACGTCCTGACTTTC	CSAGRSGANVLTF
.	TRBJ2-1	many	TRBV20-1	TGCAGTGCTCCGACCGGTTACAATGAGCAGTTCTTC	CSAPTGYNEQFF
.	TRBJ1-6	.	TRBV5-1	TGCGCCAGCAGCCCGGGGTCTCCAGGGTCACCCCTCCACTTT	CASSPGSPGSPLHF
.	TRBJ1-1	many	TRBV28	TGTGCCAGCAGTTCGGAACAGGGAGGGAACACTGAAGCTTTCTTT	CASSSEQGGNTEAFF
.	TRBJ2-1	.	TRBV18	TGTGCCAGCTCACCACTAGGACTCCGCCCCGACAATGAGCAGTTCTTC	CASSPLGLRPDNEQFF
TRBD2	TRBJ2-1	few	TRBV10-3	TGTGCCATCAGTGCTCCTACTAGCGGGAGCGCCAATGAGCAGTTCTTC	CAISAPTSGSANEQFF
TRBD1	TRBJ2-7	few	TRBV19	TGTGCCAGTAGTATGGGTGGCCAGGGGGCCTACGAGCAGTACTTC	CASSMGGQGAYEQYF
.	TRBJ2-7	.	TRBV3-1	TGTGCCAGCAGTCCCGCCGGGACAAGCAACGGCGAGCAGTACTTC	CASSPAGTSNGEQYF
TRBD2	TRBJ2-1	.	TRBV20-1	TGCAGTGCTAGAGATCCGGGACTATCCCCCCATGAGCAGTTCTTC	CSARDPGLSPHEQFF
.	TRBJ2-3	.	TRBV20-1	TGCAGTGCCCCTGCCCCCCCAGGCACAGATACGCAGTATTTT	CSAPAPPGTDTQYF
.	TRBJ2-7	few	TRBV6-1	TGTGCCAGCAGCTGGGCGGGCGAGCAGTACTTC	CASSWAGEQYF
.	TRBJ1-2	few	TRBV12-3/TRBV12-4	TGTGCCAGCAGTGTGTTCGGGAAAACAGGGATCTATGGCTACACCTTC	CASSVFGKTGIYGYTF
.	TRBJ1-1	few	TRBV12-3/TRBV12-4	TGTGCCAGCCCAAAGGAGGCGGTGGACACTGAAGCTTTCTTT	CASPKEAVDTEAFF
.	TRBJ2-1	few	TRBV6-1	TGTGCCAGCAAGATGAATGAGCAGTTCTTC	CASKMNEQFF
TRBD1	TRBJ1-1	many	TRBV2	TGTGCCAGCAGGAGCACAGGGGGCGCGGAGAACACTGAAGCTTTCTTT	CASRSTGGAENTEAFF
TRBD2	TRBJ2-7	.	TRBV19	TGTGCCAGTAGTTCTCTTTATCTAGCGGGAGGCTACGAGCAGTACTTC	CASSSLYLAGGYEQYF
TRBD1	TRBJ1-2	.	TRBV29-1	TGCAGCGCAATCCCCCGGGACAGGGAAAATGGCTACACCTTC	CSAIPRDRENGYTF